Following are 18 T cell receptor beta chains from one sample sequenced in a study of immune heterogeneity within non-small cell lung tumors. As template, the study used bulk tumor genomic DNA at approximately 640 ng per sample. Multiple widely separated biopsies were taken from each primary tumor at surgery. Enrolled individuals presented with untreated, newly diagnosed non-small cell lung cancer and received curative surgery. Multiplex PCR amplified the TCR beta CDR3 region. Its first round ran for 10 cycles with 32 V and 13 J primers. Via MiXCR, TCRdb re-called the multiplex PCR reads, giving one row per CDR3 protein. The table includes 12,000 to 15,000 distinct CDR3 sequences, over 25% detected once. The specimen was lung tumor tissue. These receptors originate from a woman in her forties or fifties with non-small cell lung cancer.

The sample holds a few counts of this clonotype. The rearrangement links TRBV5-6 to TRBJ2-2; no reliable D call. Trimming took 5 bases from V and 7 from J, leaving 9 bases between them. The CDR3 spans 12 residues. Looked up from germline, CDR1 is SGHDT and CDR2 is YYEEEE. In DNA form, the CDR3 reads TGTGCCAGCAGTGAACCTCTCGGGGAGCTGTTTTTT. This codes for CASSEPLGELFF.

The chain couples TRBV6-2 or TRBV6-3 to TRBJ2-3; 10 bases align to TRBD2. The CDR3 is made up of 15 amino acids. From germline, CDR1 is MNHEY and CDR2 SVGEGT. The V gene end was trimmed by 11 bases and the J gene end by 3 bases; junction bases not matched to a gene: 11. The CDR3 region has the DNA TGTGCCGCCAGCATAACAGCGGGAGGGACAGATACGCAGTATTTT. Its translation: CAASITAGGTDTQYF.

This clonotype was seen at least ten times. The chain is built from TRBV30 and TRBJ2-5; D ambiguous. Germline V gene data show CDR1 as GTSNPN and CDR2 as SVGIG (reference sequence). V lost 0 bases and J 2 bases, leaving 10 bases between the germline ends. The CDR3 is 14 residues long. CDR3 DNA: TGTGCCTGGAGTGTCCCAGCACGTCAAGAGACCCAGTACTTC. This gives the protein CAWSVPARQETQYF.

By sample fraction, this clonotype is medium-sized. The gene calls are TRBV6-1 and TRBJ2-7; D is unclear. Germline CDR1 MNHNS, CDR2 SASEGT. Trimming removed 5 bases at V and 4 bases at J, with 9 bases between. There are 12 residues in the CDR3. Written as DNA, the CDR3 is TGTGCCAGCAGTTTCGGCGGTTACGAGCAGTACTTC. Protein: CASSFGGYEQYF.

The table lists this clonotype with many counts. The CDR3 sequence is CASSRDQGDTEAFF. Here the CDR3 DNA reads TGTGCCAGCTCAAGAGACCAGGGGGACACTGAAGCTTTCTTT. The chain carries TRBV18 and TRBJ1-1; 7 positions match TRBD1. Germline CDR1 is KGHSH and CDR2 is LQKENI. The CDR3 length is 14 residues. V was clipped by 5 bases and J by 3 bases; unmatched bases: 6.

As concerns this clonotype: The junction departs from the called germline gene at one end, perhaps through a read error. V is TRBV3-1 and J is TRBJ1-6, with 9 bases aligning to TRBD1. This CDR3 comprises 14 residues. In germline, CDR1 is LGHDT, CDR2 YNNKEL (reference sequence). The CDR3 bases are TGTGCCAGCGGCCAATGGACAGGGGACTCACCCCTCCACTTT. Residues: CASGQWTGDSPLHF. Filled out from reference TRBV3-1 and TRBJ1-6, the complete variable domain reads DTAVSQTPKYLVTQMGNDKSIKCEQNLGHDTMYWYKQDSKKFLKIMFSYNNKELIINETVPNRFSPKSPDKAHLNLHINSLELGDSAVYFCASGQWTGDSPLHFGNGTRLTVT.

A word on this clonotype: Just one base apart from a much larger clone, this may be a read error. The rearrangement uses TRBV6-1 and TRBJ2-3; 10 nucleotides agree with TRBD2. Germline V gene data show CDR1 as MNHNS and CDR2 as SASEGT. The CDR3 contains 16 residues. V lost 2 bases, J lost 6 bases, and 8 bases stayed unmatched. CDR3 in DNA: TGTGCCAGCAGTGAACCAGCGGGGGGGCACATGGATACGCAGTATTTT. This encodes CASSEPAGGHMDTQYF.

Details on this clonotype: One junction end disagrees with the germline gene, perhaps due to a read error. The chain joins TRBV10-1 to TRBJ2-7, with 13 bases lining up with TRBD2. The V gene's germline CDR1 is WNHNN and CDR2 SYGVQD (reference sequence). This CDR3 region has 14 residues. CDR3 nucleotides: TGCTCCAGCAGTCCGTCACTAGCGGGAGGGGCGCAGTACTTC. Translation: CSSSPSLAGGAQYF.

This clonotype showed up many times. This rearrangement joins TRBV19 to TRBJ2-1, with 8 bases fitting TRBD2. Germline-derived CDR1 and CDR2 are LNHDA and SQIVND (reference sequence). Losses at the gene ends were 10 bases for V and 0 bases for J; bases not matched to a gene: 11. There are 16 residues in the CDR3. The CDR3 here is CATTPLAGSSYNEQFF. CDR3 sequence (DNA): TGTGCCACAACCCCCTTAGCGGGAAGCTCCTACAATGAGCAGTTCTTC.

This clonotype came up a few times. The J gene is TRBJ1-1, the V gene TRBV5-1; TRBD1 agrees at 8 bases. The germline V gene encodes CDR1 SGHRS and CDR2 YFSETQ. The CDR3 has 14 residues. Trimming at V came to 1 base and at J to 5 bases, leaving 4 bases not matched to a gene. Here the CDR3 DNA reads TGCGCCAGCAGCTTGCAGGGGGCTTGGACTGAAGCTTTCTTT. It codes for CASSLQGAWTEAFF.

This clonotype is labeled as medium-sized. This chain links TRBV30 with TRBJ1-3; D unresolved. Trimming shortened V by 2 bases and J by 1 base, and 9 bases separated the two germline ends. Germline V gives CDR1 GTSNPN, CDR2 SVGIG (reference sequence). The CDR3 sequence is 14 residues long. The DNA of the CDR3 is TGTGCCTGGAGTCCCGGAGGGTCTGGAAACACCATATATTTT. Protein: CAWSPGGSGNTIYF. The complete variable domain, with remaining parts taken from reference TRBV30 and TRBJ1-3, reads SQTIHQWPATLVQPVGSPLSLECTVEGTSNPNLYWYRQAAGRGLQLLFYSVGIGQISSEVPQNLSASRPQDRQFILSSKKLLLSDSGFYLCAWSPGGSGNTIYFGEGSWLTVV.

This chain connects TRBV30 to TRBJ1-2; 8 nucleotides agree with TRBD1. Trimming took 3 bases from V and 6 from J; bases not matched to a gene: 6. The CDR3 extends over 13 amino acids. Per the germline V gene, CDR1 is GTSNPN and CDR2 is SVGIG (reference sequence). The CDR3 bases are TGTGCCTGGAGCGCGACAGGGGCCCATGGCTACACCTTC. Translation: CAWSATGAHGYTF.

The CDR3 DNA reads as TGTGCCAGCAGTCGAGACAAGAAGTTCTACGAGCAGTACTTC. Translation: CASSRDKKFYEQYF. The gene calls are TRBV3-1 and TRBJ2-7; D remains ambiguous. Germline V CDR1 and CDR2: LGHDT, YNNKEL (reference sequence). V was shortened by 6 bases and J by 3 bases, with 15 bases between the two germline ends. The length of the CDR3 is 14 residues.

In this sample, this clonotype is medium-sized. The chain couples TRBV15 to TRBJ1-4; D is possibly TRBD1 (6 bases). With 4 bases removed from V and 0 bases from J, the gap between germline ends came to 18 bases. Germline V lookup: CDR1 LNHNV, CDR2 YYDKDF (reference sequence). The CDR3 contains 18 residues. The DNA of the CDR3 is TGTGCCACCAGCAAACTTTCCTGGACAGCTTCAACTAATGAAAAACTGTTTTTT. It encodes CATSKLSWTASTNEKLFF.

The table lists this clonotype with many counts. V usage is TRBV5-1 and J usage is TRBJ2-1; the D is unclear. V was clipped by 2 bases and J by 0 bases, with 9 bases between them. The CDR3 consists of 15 residues. CDR1 is SGHRS, CDR2 YFSETQ, per germline. CDR3 bases: TGCGCCAGCAGCTTTCAATTTAGCTCCTACAATGAGCAGTTCTTC. It encodes CASSFQFSSYNEQFF.

Here the CDR3 DNA reads TGTGCCAGCGCCCGGTGGGACACCGGGGAGCTGTTTTTT. It yields the protein CASARWDTGELFF. J is TRBJ2-2 and V is TRBV28; D is uncertain. Between the trimmed V and J ends, which lost 8 bases and 3 bases, there was a span of 10 bases. The CDR3 covers 13 residues. Germline CDR1 reads MDHEN; CDR2 reads SYDVKM.

This clonotype was counted between two and nine times. The V gene is TRBV5-4, the J gene TRBJ2-3, with unresolved D. The CDR3 runs to 13 residues. Germline assignment: CDR1 SGHNT and CDR2 YYREEE (reference sequence). V lost 2 bases, J lost 0 bases, and 4 bases lay in between. The CDR3 coding sequence is TGTGCCAGCAGCTTCTCTAGCACAGATACGCAGTATTTT. Translating it yields CASSFSSTDTQYF.

In the case of this clonotype: This may be a read error, as it is one base from a much larger clone. V gene TRBV5-1 combines with J gene TRBJ1-2, with D possibly matching TRBD1 (6 bases). V was cut by 0 bases and J by 4 bases, with 22 bases left in between. Germline loops: CDR1 SGHRS, CDR2 YFSETQ. This CDR3 has 18 amino acids. The CDR3 spells CASSLVPRQANVAYGYTF. The CDR3 DNA reads as TGCGCCAGCAGCTTGGTCCCGAGACAGGCAAATGTGGCCTATGGCTACACCTTC.